Each of the 7 T cell receptor beta chains below was sequenced from the same sample in a study of blood T cells in healthy people across ages. For the second PCR, which ran for about 7 to 11 cycles, a sample-barcoded 5' primer and a J-beta primer mix were used. In TCRdb, the 5' RACE reads were re-called with MiXCR into one record per CDR3 protein. The table records 1,500,000 or so distinct CDR3 sequences, 55% to 75% of them present only once. The sequenced sample consisted of blood. Source of these receptors: a man younger than 35 in good health.

The CDR3 DNA reads as TGTGCCAGCAGAAATACAGGCTTCTATAGCACAGATACGCAGTATTTT. It translates to CASRNTGFYSTDTQYF. The chain has TRBV7-8 and TRBJ2-3; weak D call: TRBD1 (5 bases). V lost 6 bases, J lost 0 bases, and 16 bases lay in between. Per the germline V gene, CDR1 is SGHVS and CDR2 is FQNEAQ. CDR3 length: 16 residues.

This chain joins TRBV6-2 or TRBV6-3 and TRBJ2-5; D not resolved. The germline CDR1 and CDR2 sequences are MNHEY and SVGEGT. Trimming took off 6 bases at V and 1 base at J, with 12 bases between the two ends. The length of the CDR3 is 14 residues. The CDR3 nucleotides read TGTGCCAGCAGCTCTGTGACAACCCAAGAGACCCAGTACTTC. As protein: CASSSVTTQETQYF.

This clonotype was seen a few times. The genes are TRBV7-2 and TRBJ2-4; D is unclear. The CDR3 totals 13 residues. Germline-derived CDR1 and CDR2 are SGHTA and FQGNSA. V gave up 3 bases and J gave up 13 bases, with 16 bases separating them. CDR3 residues: CASSFPPLQEQYF. The CDR3 DNA reads TGTGCCAGCAGCTTTCCGCCCTTACAAGAGCAGTACTTC.

In its sample, this clonotype was seen a few times. The chain combines TRBV4-1 with TRBJ2-3; possibly TRBD2 for D (5 bases). The CDR3 totals 14 residues. Trimming removed 3 bases from V and 5 bases from J, with 12 bases in between. The germline gives CDR1 MGHRA, CDR2 YSYEKL. CDR3 loop: CASSQMAGKDTQYF. The CDR3 DNA reads as TGCGCCAGCAGCCAGATGGCCGGGAAAGATACGCAGTATTTT.

This clonotype appeared a single time. The V and J genes are TRBV20-1 and TRBJ2-7; 10 nucleotides match TRBD2. Germline loops: CDR1 DFQATT, CDR2 SNEGSKA (reference sequence). The CDR3 has 15 residues. Germline trimming cut 0 bases from V and 3 bases from J; bases unmatched to any gene: 5. CDR3 nucleotides: TGCAGTGCTAGAGATGAGGCTAGCGGGAGCTACGAGCAGTACTTC. Translated, it gives CSARDEASGSYEQYF.

This clonotype occurred a few times. This chain joins TRBV27 and TRBJ2-1, with D tentatively TRBD1 (7 bases). The CDR3 contains 14 residues. Germline V CDR1 and CDR2: MNHEY, SMNVEV (reference sequence). With 5 bases removed from V and 9 bases from J, the gap between germline ends came to 17 bases. CDR3 sequence (DNA): TGTGCCAGCAGTCTCCGACAGGGCGGGGTTGAGCAGTTCTTC. Amino acid sequence: CASSLRQGGVEQFF.

The V gene is TRBV7-2, the J gene TRBJ2-7; D could derive from TRBD1 or TRBD2 (5 bases each). Trimming stripped 1 base from V and 0 bases from J, with 16 bases between. CDR3 length equals 17 residues. The germline V gene encodes CDR1 SGHTA and CDR2 FQGNSA. The CDR3 bases are TGTGCCAGCAGCTTAGGGTGGGGACCCCTTAGCTCCTACGAGCAGTACTTC. As protein: CASSLGWGPLSSYEQYF.